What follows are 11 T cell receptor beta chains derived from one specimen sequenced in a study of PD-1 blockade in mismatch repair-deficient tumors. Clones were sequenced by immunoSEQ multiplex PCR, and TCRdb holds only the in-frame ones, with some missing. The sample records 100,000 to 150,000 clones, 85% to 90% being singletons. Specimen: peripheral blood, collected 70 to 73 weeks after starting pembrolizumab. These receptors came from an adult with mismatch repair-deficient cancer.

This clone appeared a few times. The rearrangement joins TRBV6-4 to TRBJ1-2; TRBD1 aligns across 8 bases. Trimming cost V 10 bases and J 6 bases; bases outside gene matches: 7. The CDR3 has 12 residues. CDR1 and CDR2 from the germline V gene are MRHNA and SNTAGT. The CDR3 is CATLDRADGYTF. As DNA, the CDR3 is TGTGCCACCCTGGACAGGGCTGATGGCTACACCTTC.

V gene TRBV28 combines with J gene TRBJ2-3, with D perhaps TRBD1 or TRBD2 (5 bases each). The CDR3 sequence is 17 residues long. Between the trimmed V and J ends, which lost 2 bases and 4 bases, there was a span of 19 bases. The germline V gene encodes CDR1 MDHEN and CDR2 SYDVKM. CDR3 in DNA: TGTGCCAGCAGTTTACCTAGAGGGCTCGCCAGGGCAGATACGCAGTATTTT. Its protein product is CASSLPRGLARADTQYF.

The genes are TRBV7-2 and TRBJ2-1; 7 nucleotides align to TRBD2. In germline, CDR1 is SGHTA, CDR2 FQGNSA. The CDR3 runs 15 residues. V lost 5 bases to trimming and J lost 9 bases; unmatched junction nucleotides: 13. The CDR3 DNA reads TGTGCCAGCAGCCAGTCTCGGACTAGGGGACTTGAGCAGTTCTTC. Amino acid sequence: CASSQSRTRGLEQFF.

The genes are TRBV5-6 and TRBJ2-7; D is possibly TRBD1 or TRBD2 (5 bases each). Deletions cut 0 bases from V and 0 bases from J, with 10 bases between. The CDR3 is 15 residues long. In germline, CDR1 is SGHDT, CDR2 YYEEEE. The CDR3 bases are TGTGCCAGCAGCTTGGGGGACCGGAGCTCCTACGAGCAGTACTTC. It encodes CASSLGDRSSYEQYF.

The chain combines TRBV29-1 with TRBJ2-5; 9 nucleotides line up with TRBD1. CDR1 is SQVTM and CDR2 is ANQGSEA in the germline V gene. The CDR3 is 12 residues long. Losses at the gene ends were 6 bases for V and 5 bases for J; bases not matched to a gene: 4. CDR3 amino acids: CSVTGGSETQYF. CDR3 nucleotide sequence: TGCAGCGTCACAGGGGGCAGTGAGACCCAGTACTTC. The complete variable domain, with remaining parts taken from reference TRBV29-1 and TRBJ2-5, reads SAVISQKPSRDICQRGTSLTIQCQVDSQVTMMFWYRQQPGQSLTLIATANQGSEATYESGFVIDKFPISRPNLTFSTLTVSNMSPEDSSIYLCSVTGGSETQYFGPGTRLLVL.

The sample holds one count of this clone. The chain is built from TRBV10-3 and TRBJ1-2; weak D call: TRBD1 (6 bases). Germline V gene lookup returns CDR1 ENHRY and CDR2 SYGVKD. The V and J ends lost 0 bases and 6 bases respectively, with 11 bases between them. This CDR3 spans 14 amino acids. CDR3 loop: CAISESGGLDGYTF. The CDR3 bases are TGTGCCATCAGTGAGTCGGGGGGGCTGGATGGCTACACCTTC.

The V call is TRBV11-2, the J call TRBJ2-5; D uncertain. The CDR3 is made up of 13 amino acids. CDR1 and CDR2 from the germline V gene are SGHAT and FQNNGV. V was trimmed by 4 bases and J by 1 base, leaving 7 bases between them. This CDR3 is CASSSYVQETQYF. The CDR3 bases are TGTGCCAGCAGCTCCTACGTCCAAGAGACCCAGTACTTC. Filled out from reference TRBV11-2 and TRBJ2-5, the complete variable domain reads EAGVAQSPRYKIIEKRQSVAFWCNPISGHATLYWYQQILGQGPKLLIQFQNNGVVDDSQLPKDRFSAERLKGVDSTLKIQPAKLEDSAVYLCASSSYVQETQYFGPGTRLLVL.

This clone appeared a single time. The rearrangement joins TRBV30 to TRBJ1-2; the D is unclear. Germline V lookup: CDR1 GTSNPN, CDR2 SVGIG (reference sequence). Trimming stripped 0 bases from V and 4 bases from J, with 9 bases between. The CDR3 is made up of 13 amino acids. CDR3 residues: CAWSVKYIYGYTF. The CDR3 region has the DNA TGTGCCTGGAGTGTCAAGTACATCTATGGCTACACCTTC.

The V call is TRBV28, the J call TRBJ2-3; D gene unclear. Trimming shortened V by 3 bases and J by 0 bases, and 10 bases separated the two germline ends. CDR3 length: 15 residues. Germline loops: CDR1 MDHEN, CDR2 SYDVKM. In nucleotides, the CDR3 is TGTGCCAGCAGTTTCTCAGACCCTAGCACAGATACGCAGTATTTT. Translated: CASSFSDPSTDTQYF.

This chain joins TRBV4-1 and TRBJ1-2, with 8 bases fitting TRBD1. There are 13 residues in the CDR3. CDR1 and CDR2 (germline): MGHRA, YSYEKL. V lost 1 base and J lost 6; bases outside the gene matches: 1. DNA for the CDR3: TGCGCCAGCAGCCAAGTGGACAGGGATGGCTACACCTTC. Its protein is CASSQVDRDGYTF.

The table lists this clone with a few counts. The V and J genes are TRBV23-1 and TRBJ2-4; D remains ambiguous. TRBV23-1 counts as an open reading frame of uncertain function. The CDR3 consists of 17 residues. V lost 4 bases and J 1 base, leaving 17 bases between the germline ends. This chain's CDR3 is CASSPSPDPEAKNIQYF. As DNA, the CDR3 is TGCGCCAGCAGTCCCTCCCCAGACCCAGAGGCCAAAAACATTCAGTACTTC.